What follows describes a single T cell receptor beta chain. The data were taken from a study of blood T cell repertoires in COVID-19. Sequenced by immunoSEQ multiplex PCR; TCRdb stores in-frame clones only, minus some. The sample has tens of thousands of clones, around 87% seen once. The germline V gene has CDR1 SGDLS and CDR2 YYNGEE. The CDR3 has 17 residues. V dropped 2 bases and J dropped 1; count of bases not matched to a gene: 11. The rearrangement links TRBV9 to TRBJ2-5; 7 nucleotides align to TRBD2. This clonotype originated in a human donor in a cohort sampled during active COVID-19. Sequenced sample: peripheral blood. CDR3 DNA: TGTGCCAGCAGCGTTGTTGGGGCTAGCGGAACCCAAGAGACCCAGTACTTC. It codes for CASSVVGASGTQETQYF.